The 14 T cell receptor beta chains below were found in one sample sequenced in a study of early T cells in non-severe SARS-CoV-2 infection. TCRdb independently ran MiXCR on the 5' RACE reads; one entry per CDR3 protein. The sample lists tens of thousands of distinct CDR3 sequences, approximately 12% occurring once. The sequencing input was whole blood. The receptors here all came from an adult who was a healthcare worker with PCR-confirmed SARS-CoV-2 infection or an uninfected control (not recorded which).

This clonotype was counted many times. This rearrangement joins TRBV3-1 to TRBJ2-7; D remains ambiguous. Germline assignment: CDR1 LGHDT and CDR2 YNNKEL (reference sequence). The V end was cut by 4 bases, the J end by 3 bases, with 16 bases between. The CDR3 has 15 residues. The CDR3 reads CASSPLPGLHYEQYF. The CDR3 DNA reads as TGTGCCAGCAGCCCCCTGCCGGGTCTCCACTACGAGCAGTACTTC.

This chain uses TRBV5-1 with TRBJ2-1; 13 bases agree with TRBD2. The CDR3 loop spans 15 amino acids. Germline loops: CDR1 SGHRS, CDR2 YFSETQ. The V and J ends lost 3 bases and 7 bases, in that order; junction bases with no gene match: 4. The CDR3 coding sequence is TGCGCCAGCAGCTCCGTGACTAGCGGGAGGAATGAGCAGTTCTTC. It yields the protein CASSSVTSGRNEQFF.

This chain joins TRBV6-6 and TRBJ2-1, with unresolved D. The V end lost 6 bases, the J end lost 4 bases, and 7 bases lay between the germline ends. The CDR3 totals 12 residues. The germline CDR1 and CDR2 sequences are MNHNY and SVGAGI (reference sequence). As DNA, the CDR3 is TGTGCCAGCAGAAGTCGATACAATGAGCAGTTCTTC. It encodes CASRSRYNEQFF.

This clonotype has more than one count but fewer than ten. This chain connects TRBV4-2 to TRBJ2-1; D is unresolved. The germline CDR1 and CDR2 sequences are LGHNA and YNFKEQ. Trimming took 0 bases from V and 2 from J, leaving 8 bases between them. The CDR3 is 15 residues long. The CDR3 DNA reads TGTGCCAGCAGCCAAGATAGGAAGGCCTACAATGAGCAGTTCTTC. Amino acids: CASSQDRKAYNEQFF.

This clonotype appeared many times. The chain has TRBV9 and TRBJ2-5; D possibly uses TRBD1 or TRBD2 (6 bases each). CDR1 is SGDLS and CDR2 is YYNGEE in the germline V gene. V lost 4 bases and J 5 bases, leaving 21 bases between the germline ends. The CDR3 length is 16 residues. In nucleotides, the CDR3 is TGTGCCAGCAGCCATTCGCGGTCAGGGGCGGGGGAGACCCAGTACTTC. The encoded protein is CASSHSRSGAGETQYF.

The chain joins TRBV6-1 to TRBJ2-1, with 7 bases identical to TRBD2. V was pared by 6 bases and J by 11 bases, with 13 bases of the junction left unmatched. CDR1 and CDR2 (germline): MNHNS, SASEGT. This CDR3 spans 14 amino acids. The CDR3 DNA is TGTGCCAGCAGCACTGGACTAGAACGCGGAAAGCAGTTCTTC. As protein: CASSTGLERGKQFF.

This clonotype was detected ten times or more. The chain carries TRBV20-1 and TRBJ2-7; 12 nucleotides align to TRBD2. Germline-derived CDR1 and CDR2 are DFQATT and SNEGSKA (reference sequence). V was clipped by 1 base and J by 2 bases; unmatched bases: 6. The CDR3 spans 16 residues. The CDR3 reads CSARGLAGGHPYEQYF. CDR3 DNA sequence: TGCAGTGCTAGAGGGCTAGCGGGAGGGCACCCCTACGAGCAGTACTTC.

In this sample, this clonotype turned up a few times. CDR3: CASSDEGGGRRNEQYF. The CDR3 bases are TGTGCCAGCAGTGATGAAGGGGGTGGGAGGAGGAACGAGCAGTACTTC. V is TRBV6-1 and J is TRBJ2-7; D tentatively fits TRBD1 or TRBD2 (6 bases each). V was cut by 3 bases and J by 5 bases, with 20 bases left in between. CDR1 and CDR2 (germline): MNHNS, SASEGT. The CDR3 runs 16 residues.

This clonotype occurred a few times. This chain uses TRBV19 with TRBJ2-1; 11 positions agree with TRBD2. The germline gives CDR1 LNHDA, CDR2 SQIVND (reference sequence). This CDR3 comprises 15 residues. The V and J ends lost 8 bases and 4 bases, in that order; junction bases with no gene match: 7. In DNA, the CDR3 is TGTGCCAGTCAACTAGCGGGGGTGTTATACAATGAGCAGTTCTTC. Translated: CASQLAGVLYNEQFF.

There are a few counts of this clonotype. The chain has TRBV7-2 and TRBJ2-7; a weak D match, TRBD2 (7 bases). The length of the CDR3 is 13 residues. Germline assignment: CDR1 SGHTA and CDR2 FQGNSA. The ends were cut back, 3 bases at V and 7 bases at J, with 13 bases in the middle. The CDR3 loop reads CASSFGGLGEQYF. CDR3 sequence (DNA): TGTGCCAGCAGCTTCGGGGGGCTGGGGGAGCAGTACTTC.

The CDR3: CASSSESGHATYEQYF. DNA of the CDR3: TGTGCCAGCAGCTCAGAGAGCGGACACGCAACCTACGAGCAGTACTTC. The chain links TRBV7-9 to TRBJ2-7; TRBD1 or TRBD2 may be the D gene (5 bases each). Looked up from germline, CDR1 is SEHNR and CDR2 is FQNEAQ (reference sequence). V dropped 4 bases and J dropped 2 bases, with 18 bases sitting between them. The CDR3 is 16 amino acids.

This clonotype came up a few times. The chain recombines TRBV12-3 or TRBV12-4 with TRBJ2-1; 11 bases line up with TRBD2. V was clipped by 5 bases and J by 1 base; unmatched bases: 7. The CDR3 loop spans 17 amino acids. The CDR3 DNA is TGTGCCAGCAGTATTAGCGGGAGGGCCGGGTCCTACAATGAGCAGTTCTTC. Translation gives CASSISGRAGSYNEQFF.

This clonotype showed up just a few times. This chain uses TRBV27 with TRBJ2-1; no firm D call. This CDR3 spans 16 amino acids. Germline V gene lookup returns CDR1 MNHEY and CDR2 SMNVEV (reference sequence). V lost 0 bases and J lost 5, with 14 bases in between. CDR3 amino acids: CASSLSAGLSHNEQFF. CDR3 nucleotides: TGTGCCAGCAGTTTATCGGCTGGGTTGTCTCACAATGAGCAGTTCTTC.

This rearrangement joins TRBV20-1 to TRBJ2-1, with D perhaps TRBD2 (5 bases). Trimming removed 0 bases from V and 16 bases from J, with 19 bases in between. CDR1 and CDR2 from the germline V gene are DFQATT and SNEGSKA (reference sequence). The CDR3 length is 13 residues. The CDR3 nucleotides are TGCAGTGCTAGAGAGAGGGTAGCTCCCTCTCCTTTCTTC. Translating gives CSARERVAPSPFF.